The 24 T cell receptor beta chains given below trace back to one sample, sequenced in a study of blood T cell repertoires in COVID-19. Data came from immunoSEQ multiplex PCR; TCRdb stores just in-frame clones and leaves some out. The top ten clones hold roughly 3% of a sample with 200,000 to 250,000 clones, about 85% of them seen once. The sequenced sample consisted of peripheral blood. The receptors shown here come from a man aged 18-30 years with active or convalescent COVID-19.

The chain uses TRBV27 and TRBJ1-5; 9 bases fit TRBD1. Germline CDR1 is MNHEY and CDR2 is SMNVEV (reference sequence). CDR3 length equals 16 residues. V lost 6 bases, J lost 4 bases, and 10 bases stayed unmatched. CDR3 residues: CASSAGTGRNNQPQHF. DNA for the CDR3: TGTGCCAGCAGCGCAGGGACAGGGAGAAATAATCAGCCCCAGCATTTT.

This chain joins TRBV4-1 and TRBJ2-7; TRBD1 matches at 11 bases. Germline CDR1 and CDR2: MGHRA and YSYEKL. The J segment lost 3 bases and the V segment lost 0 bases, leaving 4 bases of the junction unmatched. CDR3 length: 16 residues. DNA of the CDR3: TGCGCCAGCAGCCAAGAAATAGGGACAGGGGGCTACGAGCAGTACTTC. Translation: CASSQEIGTGGYEQYF.

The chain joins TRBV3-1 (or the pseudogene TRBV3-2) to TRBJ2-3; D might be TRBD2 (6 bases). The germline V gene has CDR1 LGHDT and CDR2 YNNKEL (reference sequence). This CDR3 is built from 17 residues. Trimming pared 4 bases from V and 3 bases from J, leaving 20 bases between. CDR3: CASSPLGRAGRTDTQYF. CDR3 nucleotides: TGTGCCAGCAGCCCGTTGGGCCGGGCGGGGCGAACAGATACGCAGTATTTT.

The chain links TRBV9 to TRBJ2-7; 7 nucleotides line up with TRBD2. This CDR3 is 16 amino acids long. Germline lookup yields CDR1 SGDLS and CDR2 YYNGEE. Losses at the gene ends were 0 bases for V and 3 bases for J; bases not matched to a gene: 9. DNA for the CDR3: TGTGCCAGCAGCGTAGCTGTAGGGGAGGGCCTCTACGAGCAGTACTTC. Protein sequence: CASSVAVGEGLYEQYF.

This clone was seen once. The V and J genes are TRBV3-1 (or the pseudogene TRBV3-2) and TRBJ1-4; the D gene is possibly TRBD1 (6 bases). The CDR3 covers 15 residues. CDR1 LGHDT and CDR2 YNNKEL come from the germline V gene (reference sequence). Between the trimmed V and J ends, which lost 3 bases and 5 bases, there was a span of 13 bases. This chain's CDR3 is CASSHWTVLNEKLFF. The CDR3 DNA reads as TGTGCCAGCAGCCATTGGACAGTATTAAATGAAAAACTGTTTTTT.

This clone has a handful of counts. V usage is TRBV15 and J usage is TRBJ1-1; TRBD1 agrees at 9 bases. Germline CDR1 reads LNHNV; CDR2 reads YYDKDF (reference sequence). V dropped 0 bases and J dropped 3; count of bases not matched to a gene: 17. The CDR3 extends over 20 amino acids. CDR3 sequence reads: CATSRDLGTGSFPRDTEAFF. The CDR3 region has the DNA TGTGCCACCAGCAGAGATCTCGGGACAGGGTCGTTCCCGAGGGACACTGAAGCTTTCTTT.

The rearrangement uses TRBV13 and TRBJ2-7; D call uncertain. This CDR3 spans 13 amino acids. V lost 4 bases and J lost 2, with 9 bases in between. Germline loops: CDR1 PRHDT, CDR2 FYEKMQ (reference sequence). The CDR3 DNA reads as TGTGCCAGCAGCTCCGGGTTCCCCTACGAGCAGTACTTC. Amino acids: CASSSGFPYEQYF.

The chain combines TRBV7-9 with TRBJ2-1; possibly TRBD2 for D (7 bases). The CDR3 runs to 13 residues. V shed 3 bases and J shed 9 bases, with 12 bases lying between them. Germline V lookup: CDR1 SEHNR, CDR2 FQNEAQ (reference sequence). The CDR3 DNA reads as TGTGCCAGCAGCTTGGGGGGGCAGGTTGAGCAGTTCTTC. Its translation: CASSLGGQVEQFF.

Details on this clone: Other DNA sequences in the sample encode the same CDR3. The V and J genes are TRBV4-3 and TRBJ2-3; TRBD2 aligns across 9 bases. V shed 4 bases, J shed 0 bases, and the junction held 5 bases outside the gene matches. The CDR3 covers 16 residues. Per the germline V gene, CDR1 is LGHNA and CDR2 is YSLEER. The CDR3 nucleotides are TGCGCCAGCAGCCCCTCTAGCGGGGAGAGCACAGATACGCAGTATTTT. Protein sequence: CASSPSSGESTDTQYF.

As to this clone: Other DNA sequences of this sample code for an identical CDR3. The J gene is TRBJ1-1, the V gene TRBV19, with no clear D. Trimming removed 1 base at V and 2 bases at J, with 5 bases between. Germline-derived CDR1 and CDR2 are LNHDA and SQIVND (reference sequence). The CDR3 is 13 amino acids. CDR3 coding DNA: TGTGCCAGTAGTATAGGCGGAAACACTGAAGCTTTCTTT. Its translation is CASSIGGNTEAFF.

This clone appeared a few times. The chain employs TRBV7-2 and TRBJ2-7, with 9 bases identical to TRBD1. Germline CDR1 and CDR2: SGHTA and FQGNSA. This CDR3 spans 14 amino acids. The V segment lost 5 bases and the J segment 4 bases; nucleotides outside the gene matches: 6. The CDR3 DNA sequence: TGTGCCAGCAGCACGGGACAGGGCCGGTACGAGCAGTACTTC. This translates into CASSTGQGRYEQYF.

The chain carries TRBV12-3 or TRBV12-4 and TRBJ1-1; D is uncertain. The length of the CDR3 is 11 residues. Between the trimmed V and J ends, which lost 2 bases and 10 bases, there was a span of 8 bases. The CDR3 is CASSLRGPAFF. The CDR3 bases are TGTGCCAGCAGTTTAAGAGGGCCAGCTTTCTTT.

The CDR3 reads CASSLGTSGHLGQFF. CDR3 in DNA: TGTGCCAGCAGCTTAGGGACTAGCGGGCATCTTGGGCAGTTCTTC. The chain carries TRBV7-3 and TRBJ2-1; 12 nucleotides match TRBD2. V gave up 2 bases and J gave up 12 bases; unmatched junction bases: 8. The CDR3 covers 15 residues. Germline V gene lookup returns CDR1 SGHTA and CDR2 FQGTGA.

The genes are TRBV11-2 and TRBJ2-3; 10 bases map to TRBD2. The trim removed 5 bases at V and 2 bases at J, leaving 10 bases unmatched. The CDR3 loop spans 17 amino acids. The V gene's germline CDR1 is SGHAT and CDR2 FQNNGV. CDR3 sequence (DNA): TGTGCCAGCAGCCCCCTTATAGCGGGAGGTACCACAGATACGCAGTATTTT. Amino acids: CASSPLIAGGTTDTQYF.

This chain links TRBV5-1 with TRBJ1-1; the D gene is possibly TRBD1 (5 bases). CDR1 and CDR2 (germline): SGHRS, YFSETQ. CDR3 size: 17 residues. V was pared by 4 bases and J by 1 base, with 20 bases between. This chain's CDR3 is CASSMNLRGVENTEAFF. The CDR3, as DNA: TGCGCCAGCAGCATGAACCTACGGGGGGTCGAGAACACTGAAGCTTTCTTT.

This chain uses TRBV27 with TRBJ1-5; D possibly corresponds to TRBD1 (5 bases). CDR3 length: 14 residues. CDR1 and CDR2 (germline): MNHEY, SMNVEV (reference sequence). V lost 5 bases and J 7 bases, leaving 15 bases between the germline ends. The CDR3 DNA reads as TGTGCCAGCAGTCCGCTGATCGGGGGGCAGCCCCAGCATTTT. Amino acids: CASSPLIGGQPQHF.

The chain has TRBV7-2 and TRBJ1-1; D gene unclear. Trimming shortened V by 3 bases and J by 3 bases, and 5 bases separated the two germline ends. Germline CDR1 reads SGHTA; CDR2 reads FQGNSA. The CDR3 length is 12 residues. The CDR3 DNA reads TGTGCCAGCAGCTTTCGGGACACTGAAGCTTTCTTT. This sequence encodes CASSFRDTEAFF.

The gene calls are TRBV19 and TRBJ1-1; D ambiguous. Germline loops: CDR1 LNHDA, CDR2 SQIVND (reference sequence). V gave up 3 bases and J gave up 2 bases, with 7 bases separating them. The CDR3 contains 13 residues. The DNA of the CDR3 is TGTGCCAGTAGTATGTTGGCAAACACTGAAGCTTTCTTT. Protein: CASSMLANTEAFF.

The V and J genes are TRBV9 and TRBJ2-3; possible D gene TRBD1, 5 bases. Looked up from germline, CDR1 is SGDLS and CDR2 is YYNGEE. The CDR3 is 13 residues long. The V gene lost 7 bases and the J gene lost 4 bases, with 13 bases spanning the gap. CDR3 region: CASGPRASDTQYF. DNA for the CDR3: TGTGCCAGCGGCCCCAGGGCCTCAGATACGCAGTATTTT. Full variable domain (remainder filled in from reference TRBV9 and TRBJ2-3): DSGVTQTPKHLITATGQRVTLRCSPRSGDLSVYWYQQSLDQGLQFLIQYYNGEERAKGNILERFSAQQFPDLHSELNLSSLELGDSALYFCASGPRASDTQYFGPGTRLTVL.

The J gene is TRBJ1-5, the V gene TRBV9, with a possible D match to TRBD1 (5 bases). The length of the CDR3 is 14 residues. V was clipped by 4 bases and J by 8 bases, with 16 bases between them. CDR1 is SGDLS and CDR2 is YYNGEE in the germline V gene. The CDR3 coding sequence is TGTGCCAGCAGCCCTCTGGGGAGGGGAAAGCCCCAGCATTTT. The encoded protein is CASSPLGRGKPQHF.

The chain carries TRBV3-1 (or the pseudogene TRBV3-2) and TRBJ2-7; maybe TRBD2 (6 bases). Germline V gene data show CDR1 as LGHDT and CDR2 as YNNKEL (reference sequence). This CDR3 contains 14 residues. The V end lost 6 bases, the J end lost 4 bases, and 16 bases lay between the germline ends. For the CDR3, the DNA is TGTGCCAGCAGTCTTGCGGGGATTGCATACGAGCAGTACTTC. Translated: CASSLAGIAYEQYF.

The CDR3 bases are TGCAGCGCGAAAAGGGACAGCCCCTACGAGCAGTACTTC. Protein product: CSAKRDSPYEQYF. The chain combines TRBV29-1 with TRBJ2-7; 7 bases align to TRBD1. The CDR3 has 13 residues. The V gene end was trimmed by 7 bases and the J gene end by 2 bases; junction bases not matched to a gene: 8. The germline CDR1 and CDR2 sequences are SQVTM and ANQGSEA.

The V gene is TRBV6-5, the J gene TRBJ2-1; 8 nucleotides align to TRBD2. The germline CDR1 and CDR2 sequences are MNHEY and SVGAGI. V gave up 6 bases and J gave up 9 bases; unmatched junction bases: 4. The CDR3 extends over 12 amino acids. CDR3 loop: CASSGRASEQFF. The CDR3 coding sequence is TGTGCCAGCAGCGGGAGGGCCTCTGAGCAGTTCTTC.

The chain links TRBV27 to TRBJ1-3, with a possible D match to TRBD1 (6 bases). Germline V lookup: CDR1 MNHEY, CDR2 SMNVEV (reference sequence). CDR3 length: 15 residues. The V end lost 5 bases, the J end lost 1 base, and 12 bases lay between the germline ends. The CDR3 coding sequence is TGTGCCAGCAGTCCTGACAGGTTGTCTGGAAACACCATATATTTT. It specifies CASSPDRLSGNTIYF.